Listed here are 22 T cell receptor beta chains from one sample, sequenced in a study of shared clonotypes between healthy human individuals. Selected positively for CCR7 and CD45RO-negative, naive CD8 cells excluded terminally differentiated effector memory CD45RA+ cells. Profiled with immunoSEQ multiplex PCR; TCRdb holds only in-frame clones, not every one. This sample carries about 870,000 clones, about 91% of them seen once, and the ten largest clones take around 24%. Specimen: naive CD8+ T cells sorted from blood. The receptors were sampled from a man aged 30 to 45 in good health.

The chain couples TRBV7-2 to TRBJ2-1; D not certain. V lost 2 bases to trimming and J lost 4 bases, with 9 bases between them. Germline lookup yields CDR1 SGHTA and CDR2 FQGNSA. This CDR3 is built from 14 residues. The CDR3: CASSLYERYNEQFF. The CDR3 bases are TGTGCCAGCAGCTTATACGAGCGTTACAATGAGCAGTTCTTC.

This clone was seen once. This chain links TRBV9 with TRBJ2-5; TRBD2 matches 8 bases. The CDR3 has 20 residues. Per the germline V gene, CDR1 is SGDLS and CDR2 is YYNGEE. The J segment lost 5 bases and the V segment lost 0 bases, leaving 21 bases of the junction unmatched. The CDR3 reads CASSVVGSPIAGSLGETQYF. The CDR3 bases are TGTGCCAGCAGCGTAGTCGGTTCGCCAATAGCGGGATCCCTGGGGGAGACCCAGTACTTC. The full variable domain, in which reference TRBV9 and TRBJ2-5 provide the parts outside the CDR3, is DSGVTQTPKHLITATGQRVTLRCSPRSGDLSVYWYQQSLDQGLQFLIQYYNGEERAKGNILERFSAQQFPDLHSELNLSSLELGDSALYFCASSVVGSPIAGSLGETQYFGPGTRLLVL.

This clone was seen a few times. In DNA form, the CDR3 reads TGTGCCAGCAGGAGGAGTTATAGCAATCAGCCCCAGCATTTT. Translating it yields CASRRSYSNQPQHF. The rearrangement links TRBV2 to TRBJ1-5; D is uncertain. CDR3 length: 14 amino acids. Germline CDR1 and CDR2: SNHLY and FYNNEI. V was clipped by 6 bases and J by 0 bases, with 9 bases between them. Looking up the rest from reference TRBV2 and TRBJ1-5 gives the full variable domain: EPEVTQTPSHQVTQMGQEVILRCVPISNHLYFYWYRQILGQKVEFLVSFYNNEISEKSEIFDDQFSVERPDGSNFTLKIRSTKLEDSAMYFCASRRSYSNQPQHFGDGTRLSIL.

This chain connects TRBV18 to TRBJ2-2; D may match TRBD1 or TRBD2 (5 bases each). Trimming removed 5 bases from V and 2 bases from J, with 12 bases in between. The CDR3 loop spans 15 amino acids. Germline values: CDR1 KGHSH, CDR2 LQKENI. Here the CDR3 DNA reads TGTGCCAGCTCAGGGACGGGGATTAACACCGGGGAGCTGTTTTTT. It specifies CASSGTGINTGELFF.

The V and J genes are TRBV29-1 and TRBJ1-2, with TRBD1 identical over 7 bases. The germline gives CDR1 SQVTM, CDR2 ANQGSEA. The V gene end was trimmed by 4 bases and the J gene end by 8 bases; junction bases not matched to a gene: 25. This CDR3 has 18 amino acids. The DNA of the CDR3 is TGCAGCGTTGCGCGGTTCGGGAGGACCGGACAGGAGGCTCTAGGCTACACCTTC. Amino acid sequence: CSVARFGRTGQEALGYTF.

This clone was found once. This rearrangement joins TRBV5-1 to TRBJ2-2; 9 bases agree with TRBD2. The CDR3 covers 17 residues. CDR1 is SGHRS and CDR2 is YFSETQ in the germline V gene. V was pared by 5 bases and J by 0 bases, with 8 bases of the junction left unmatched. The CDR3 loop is CASSASSGGSNTGELFF. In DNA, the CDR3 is TGCGCCAGCAGTGCTAGTAGCGGGGGCTCGAACACCGGGGAGCTGTTTTTT.

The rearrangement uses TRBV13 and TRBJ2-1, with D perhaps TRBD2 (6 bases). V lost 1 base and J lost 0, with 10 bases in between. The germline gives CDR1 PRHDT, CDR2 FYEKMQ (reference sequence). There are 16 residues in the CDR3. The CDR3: CASSLVFGGSYNEQFF. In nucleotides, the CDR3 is TGTGCCAGCAGCTTAGTGTTCGGGGGCTCCTACAATGAGCAGTTCTTC.

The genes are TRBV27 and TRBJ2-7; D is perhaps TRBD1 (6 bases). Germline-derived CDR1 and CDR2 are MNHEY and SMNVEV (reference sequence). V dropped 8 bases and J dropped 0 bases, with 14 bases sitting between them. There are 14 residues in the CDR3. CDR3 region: CASCPDRSSYEQYF. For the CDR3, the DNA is TGTGCCAGCTGCCCGGACAGATCCTCCTACGAGCAGTACTTC.

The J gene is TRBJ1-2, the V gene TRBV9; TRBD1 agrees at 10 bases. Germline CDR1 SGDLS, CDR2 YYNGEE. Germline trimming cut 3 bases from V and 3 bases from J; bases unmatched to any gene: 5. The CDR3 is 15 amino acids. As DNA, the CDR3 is TGTGCCAGCAGCGGTCGGACAGGGGGAGACTATGGCTACACCTTC. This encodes CASSGRTGGDYGYTF. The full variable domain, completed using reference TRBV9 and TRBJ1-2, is DSGVTQTPKHLITATGQRVTLRCSPRSGDLSVYWYQQSLDQGLQFLIQYYNGEERAKGNILERFSAQQFPDLHSELNLSSLELGDSALYFCASSGRTGGDYGYTFGSGTRLTVV.

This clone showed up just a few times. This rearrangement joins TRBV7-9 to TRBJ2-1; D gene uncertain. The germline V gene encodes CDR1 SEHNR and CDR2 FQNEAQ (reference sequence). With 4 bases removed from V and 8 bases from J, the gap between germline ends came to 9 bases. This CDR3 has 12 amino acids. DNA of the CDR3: TGTGCCAGCAGCTCCCAGCTTGATGAGCAGTTCTTC. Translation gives CASSSQLDEQFF.

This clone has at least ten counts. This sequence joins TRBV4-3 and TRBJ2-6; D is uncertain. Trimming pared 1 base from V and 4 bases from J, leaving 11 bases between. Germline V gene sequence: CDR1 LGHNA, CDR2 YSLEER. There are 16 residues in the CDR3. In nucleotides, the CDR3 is TGCGCCAGCAGCCAAGGGCCGGAATCCGGGGCCAACGTCCTGACTTTC. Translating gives CASSQGPESGANVLTF.

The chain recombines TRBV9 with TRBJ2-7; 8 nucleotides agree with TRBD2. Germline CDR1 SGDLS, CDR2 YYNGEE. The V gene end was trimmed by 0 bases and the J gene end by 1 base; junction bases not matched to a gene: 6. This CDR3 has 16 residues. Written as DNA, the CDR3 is TGTGCCAGCAGCGTAGGTGATAGCGGGACTTCCTACGAGCAGTACTTC. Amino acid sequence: CASSVGDSGTSYEQYF.

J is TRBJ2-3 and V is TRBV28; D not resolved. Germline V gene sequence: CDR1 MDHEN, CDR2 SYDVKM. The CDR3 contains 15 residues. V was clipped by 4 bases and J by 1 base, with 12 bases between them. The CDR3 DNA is TGTGCCAGCAGTTCGGCCTCTGACGGCACAGATACGCAGTATTTT. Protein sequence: CASSSASDGTDTQYF.

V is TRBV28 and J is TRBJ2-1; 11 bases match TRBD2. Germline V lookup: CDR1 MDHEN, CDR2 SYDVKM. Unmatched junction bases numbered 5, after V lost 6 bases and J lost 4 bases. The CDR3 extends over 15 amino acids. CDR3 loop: CASRPGLAVYNEQFF. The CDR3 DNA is TGTGCCAGCAGACCGGGACTAGCGGTTTACAATGAGCAGTTCTTC.

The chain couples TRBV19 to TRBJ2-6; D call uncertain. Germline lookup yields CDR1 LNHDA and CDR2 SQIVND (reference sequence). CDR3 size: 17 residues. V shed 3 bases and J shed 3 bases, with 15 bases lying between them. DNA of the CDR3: TGTGCCAGTAGTATCTCAGGTTCTATAGGTGGGGCCAACGTCCTGACTTTC. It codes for CASSISGSIGGANVLTF.

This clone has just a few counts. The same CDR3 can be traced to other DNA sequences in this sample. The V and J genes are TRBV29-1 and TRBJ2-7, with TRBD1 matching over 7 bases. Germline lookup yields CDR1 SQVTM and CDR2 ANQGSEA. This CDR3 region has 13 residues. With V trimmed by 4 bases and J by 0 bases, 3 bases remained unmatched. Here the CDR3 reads CSVVDRDSYEQYF. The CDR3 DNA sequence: TGCAGCGTTGTAGACAGGGACTCCTACGAGCAGTACTTC.

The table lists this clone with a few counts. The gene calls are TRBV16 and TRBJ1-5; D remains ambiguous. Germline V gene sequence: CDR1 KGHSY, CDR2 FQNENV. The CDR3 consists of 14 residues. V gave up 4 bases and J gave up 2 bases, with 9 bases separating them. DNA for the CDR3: TGTGCCAGCAGCCTACTTGGAGGCAATCAGCCCCAGCATTTT. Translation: CASSLLGGNQPQHF.

This CDR3 reads CSVVIPVHNEQFF. In DNA, the CDR3 is TGCAGCGTCGTGATACCAGTCCACAATGAGCAGTTCTTC. J is TRBJ2-1 and V is TRBV29-1; unclear D gene. In germline, CDR1 is SQVTM, CDR2 ANQGSEA. This CDR3 region has 13 residues. V lost 6 bases and J lost 5, with 14 bases in between.

The CDR3 sequence: CASSVEAAGDSVGYNEQFF. CDR3 bases: TGTGCCAGCAGCGTAGAAGCGGCGGGAGATTCTGTCGGCTACAATGAGCAGTTCTTC. This chain uses TRBV9 with TRBJ2-1; 7 nucleotides line up with TRBD2. The CDR3 contains 19 residues. Germline CDR1 is SGDLS and CDR2 is YYNGEE. Germline trimming cut 0 bases from V and 3 bases from J; bases unmatched to any gene: 15.

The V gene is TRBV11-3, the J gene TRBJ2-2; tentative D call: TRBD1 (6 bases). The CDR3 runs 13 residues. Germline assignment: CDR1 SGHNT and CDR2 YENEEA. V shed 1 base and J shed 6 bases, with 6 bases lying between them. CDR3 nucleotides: TGTGCCAGCAGCTTAGCAGGGGCCGGGGAGCTGTTTTTT. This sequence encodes CASSLAGAGELFF. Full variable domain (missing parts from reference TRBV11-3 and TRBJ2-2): EAGVVQSPRYKIIEKKQPVAFWCNPISGHNTLYWYLQNLGQGPELLIRYENEEAVDDSQLPKDRFSAERLKGVDSTLKIQPAELGDSAVYLCASSLAGAGELFFGEGSRLTVL.

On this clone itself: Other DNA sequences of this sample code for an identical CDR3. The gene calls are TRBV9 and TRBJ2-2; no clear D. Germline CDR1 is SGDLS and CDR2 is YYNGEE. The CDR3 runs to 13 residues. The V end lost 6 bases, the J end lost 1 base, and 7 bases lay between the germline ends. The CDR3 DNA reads TGTGCCAGCACCGAGCTGAACACCGGGGAGCTGTTTTTT. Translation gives CASTELNTGELFF.

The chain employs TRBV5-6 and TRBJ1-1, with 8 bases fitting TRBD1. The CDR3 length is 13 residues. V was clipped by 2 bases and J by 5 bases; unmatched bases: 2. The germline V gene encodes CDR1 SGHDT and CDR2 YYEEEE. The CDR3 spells CASSLQGGTEAFF. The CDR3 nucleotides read TGTGCCAGCAGCTTACAGGGGGGGACTGAAGCTTTCTTT.